This TCR beta chain originates from a study of blood T cell repertoires in COVID-19. Study-wide context: Samples representing acute and convalescent COVID-19 were sourced from the United States, Italy and Spain. The analysed material was cDNA or gDNA that came from T cells, B-cell-depleted T cells, or PBMCs.

Here immunoSEQ multiplex PCR was the method, and the copy in TCRdb shows in-frame clones only, minus some. The table has 250,000 to 350,000 clones, approximately 89% seen once. The CDR3 contains 18 residues. With V trimmed by 3 bases and J by 1 base, 13 bases remained unmatched. Germline assignment: CDR1 MGHDK and CDR2 SYGVNS. The receptor was derived from a woman aged 55-70 years with acute or convalescent COVID-19. The specimen sequenced was peripheral blood. The chain couples TRBV25-1 to TRBJ2-3; 7 bases line up with TRBD1. Written as DNA, the CDR3 is TGTGCCAGCAGTGACGCTATCGGCAGACAGGGCCGCACAGATACGCAGTATTTT. Amino acids: CASSDAIGRQGRTDTQYF.